Each of the 18 T cell receptor beta chains below was sequenced from the same sample in a study of OX40 agonist ivuxolimab in advanced cancers. Only in-frame clones appear in the TCRdb table, and some are missing; sequencing was by immunoSEQ multiplex PCR. The sample holds some 61,000 clones, about nine tenths seen once. The sequences come from CD4+ or CD8+ T cells sorted from blood, collected in a trial of the OX40 agonist ivuxolimab. The receptors were sampled from an adult with an advanced solid tumor such as melanoma, head and neck, liver or kidney cancer.

The chain employs TRBV5-1 and TRBJ2-3; TRBD2 matches at 10 bases. V lost 5 bases to trimming and J lost 2 bases; unmatched junction nucleotides: 8. CDR3 length equals 16 residues. Looked up from germline, CDR1 is SGHRS and CDR2 is YFSETQ. CDR3 protein: CASRSGLASYTDTQYF. In nucleotides, the CDR3 is TGCGCCAGCAGATCGGGACTAGCGTCATACACAGATACGCAGTATTTT.

This clone was seen more than once but under ten times. The genes are TRBV28 and TRBJ2-1; TRBD1 matches at 11 bases. This CDR3 has 14 residues. V was clipped by 7 bases and J by 5 bases; unmatched bases: 4. CDR1 and CDR2 (germline): MDHEN, SYDVKM. CDR3 DNA: TGTGCCAGCACCCGGACAGGGGGCCACAATGAGCAGTTCTTC. Its translation is CASTRTGGHNEQFF.

J is TRBJ2-5 and V is TRBV7-9, with D possibly TRBD1 on 6 matching bases. The CDR3 length is 14 residues. CDR1 is SEHNR and CDR2 is FQNEAQ in the germline V gene (reference sequence). V was trimmed by 5 bases and J by 3 bases, leaving 13 bases between them. CDR3 in amino acids: CASSPQGLKETQYF. The CDR3 DNA reads TGTGCCAGCAGCCCGCAGGGGTTAAAAGAGACCCAGTACTTC.

This chain uses TRBV10-1 with TRBJ2-1, with 8 bases that match TRBD1. In germline, CDR1 is WNHNN, CDR2 SYGVQD (reference sequence). V dropped 8 bases and J dropped 6; count of bases not matched to a gene: 6. The CDR3 covers 13 residues. CDR3 nucleotide sequence: TGCGCCAGCGGGACAGGCCCCGGCAATGAGCAGTTCTTC. Translation: CASGTGPGNEQFF.

The rearrangement joins TRBV18 to TRBJ2-1; TRBD2 agrees at 10 bases. This CDR3 comprises 14 residues. Germline V CDR1 and CDR2: KGHSH, LQKENI. With V trimmed by 6 bases and J by 5 bases, 4 bases remained unmatched. CDR3 nucleotides: TGTGCCAGCTCCGGGACTAGCGCAGACAATGAGCAGTTCTTC. It yields the protein CASSGTSADNEQFF.

The J gene is TRBJ2-1, the V gene TRBV11-2; D might be TRBD1 or TRBD2, each matching 6 bases. Trimming removed 7 bases at V and 1 base at J, with 14 bases between. This CDR3 is 15 amino acids long. Germline V gene lookup returns CDR1 SGHAT and CDR2 FQNNGV. CDR3 region: CASTGDRNSYNEQFF. The CDR3 DNA reads TGTGCCAGCACGGGAGACAGGAATTCCTACAATGAGCAGTTCTTC.

This chain links TRBV27 with TRBJ2-7, with a weak D call TRBD1 (6 bases). This CDR3 is built from 14 residues. Germline V CDR1 and CDR2: MNHEY, SMNVEV (reference sequence). Trimming removed 6 bases at V and 6 bases at J, with 18 bases between. The DNA of the CDR3 is TGTGCCAGCAGCCCCCTGGGGGCTGTCCCCGAGCAGTACTTC. Translation: CASSPLGAVPEQYF.

This chain uses TRBV2 with TRBJ2-7; maybe TRBD1 (5 bases). Germline lookup yields CDR1 SNHLY and CDR2 FYNNEI. Trimming removed 0 bases at V and 5 bases at J, with 14 bases between. The CDR3 is made up of 15 amino acids. Here the CDR3 reads CASSEAGIRVHEQYF. DNA for the CDR3: TGTGCCAGCAGTGAAGCGGGGATCAGGGTCCACGAGCAGTACTTC.

This chain joins TRBV19 and TRBJ2-5; TRBD2 matches 12 bases. This CDR3 contains 16 residues. CDR1 and CDR2 from the germline V gene are LNHDA and SQIVND (reference sequence). V lost 5 bases and J lost 7; bases outside the gene matches: 11. The CDR3 coding sequence is TGTGCCAGTAGTCCAAGGACTAGCGGGGCGGTAGGGACCCAGTACTTC. Translation gives CASSPRTSGAVGTQYF.

The chain employs TRBV19 and TRBJ2-1; D possibly corresponds to TRBD2 (6 bases). Between the trimmed V and J ends, which lost 2 bases and 1 base, there was a span of 12 bases. The CDR3 has 16 amino acids. Per the germline V gene, CDR1 is LNHDA and CDR2 is SQIVND (reference sequence). The CDR3 region is CASSITAGRSYNEQFF. The CDR3 DNA reads as TGTGCCAGTAGTATAACGGCGGGGAGATCCTACAATGAGCAGTTCTTC.

The chain links TRBV6-4 to TRBJ2-3; 8 bases align to TRBD2. The CDR3 is 15 amino acids. The germline V gene encodes CDR1 MRHNA and CDR2 SNTAGT. The trim removed 3 bases at V and 0 bases at J, leaving 2 bases unmatched. The CDR3 reads CASSDRGRSTDTQYF. The CDR3 DNA reads as TGTGCCAGCAGTGATCGCGGGAGGAGCACAGATACGCAGTATTTT.

This clone appeared a few times. The chain uses TRBV10-3 and TRBJ2-7, with unresolved D. The germline gives CDR1 ENHRY, CDR2 SYGVKD. Deletions cut 11 bases from V and 0 bases from J, with 8 bases between. This CDR3 is 11 amino acids long. CDR3 in amino acids: CAVSSSYEQYF. CDR3 nucleotides: TGTGCCGTCTCAAGCTCCTACGAGCAGTACTTC.

This chain joins TRBV19 and TRBJ1-6; D unclear. The V end was cut by 4 bases, the J end by 8 bases, with 15 bases between. Per germline, CDR1 LNHDA and CDR2 SQIVND (reference sequence). This CDR3 is built from 15 residues. The CDR3 DNA reads TGTGCCAGTAGTAGGACTTCTAAGGCTGATTCACCCCTCCACTTT. Translation gives CASSRTSKADSPLHF.

The chain is built from TRBV2 and TRBJ2-1; 7 bases are a match to TRBD2. The CDR3 is 17 amino acids. The germline CDR1 and CDR2 sequences are SNHLY and FYNNEI. V dropped 7 bases and J dropped 6; count of bases not matched to a gene: 18. As DNA, the CDR3 is TGTGCCAGCATTGTTAGGGGAGGGACTGTCAGCCCCAATGAGCAGTTCTTC. It codes for CASIVRGGTVSPNEQFF.

The chain recombines TRBV15 with TRBJ1-2; 7 bases agree with TRBD1. From germline, CDR1 is LNHNV and CDR2 YYDKDF (reference sequence). V lost 0 bases to trimming and J lost 5 bases; unmatched junction nucleotides: 6. The CDR3 is 15 amino acids. Here the CDR3 DNA reads TGTGCCACCAGCAGAGATCAAGGGGGCGCTTATGGCTACACCTTC. This gives the protein CATSRDQGGAYGYTF.

This clone appeared a single time. This chain links TRBV10-3 with TRBJ2-5; 12 bases map to TRBD1. The germline V gene has CDR1 ENHRY and CDR2 SYGVKD. This CDR3 comprises 16 residues. With 6 bases clipped from V and 6 bases from J, the junction kept 11 bases outside the gene matches. The CDR3 sequence: CAIRPGQGALEKTQYF. The CDR3 DNA is TGTGCCATCAGACCGGGACAGGGGGCGCTTGAAAAGACCCAGTACTTC.

The chain employs TRBV7-3 and TRBJ2-2; D unclear. The CDR3 is made up of 16 amino acids. V was clipped by 2 bases and J by 4 bases, with 14 bases between them. Germline loops: CDR1 SGHTA, CDR2 FQGTGA. CDR3 sequence (DNA): TGTGCCAGCAGCTTATCGCCCAGCTATGGCACCGGGGAGCTGTTTTTT. Translation: CASSLSPSYGTGELFF. Variable domain in full (rest from reference TRBV7-3 and TRBJ2-2): GAGVSQTPSNKVTEKGKYVELRCDPISGHTALYWYRQSLGQGPEFLIYFQGTGAADDSGLPNDRFFAVRPEGSVSTLKIQRTERGDSAVYLCASSLSPSYGTGELFFGEGSRLTVL.

The rearrangement uses TRBV7-8 and TRBJ1-5; no definite D call. This CDR3 has 15 amino acids. V gave up 3 bases and J gave up 4 bases, with 13 bases separating them. Per the germline V gene, CDR1 is SGHVS and CDR2 is FQNEAQ. The CDR3 DNA reads TGTGCCAGCAGCTTGAGGGTGACCCAGAATCAGCCCCAGCATTTT. It specifies CASSLRVTQNQPQHF.